The 14 T cell receptor beta chains listed next were all sequenced from one sample in a study of neurological immune-mediated disorders (dated by TCRdb to between 2019 and 2020). Library prep was done by 5' RACE. TCRdb records Illumina HiSeq 2500 as the sequencer. TCRdb reanalyzed the raw reads on its own, using fastp at Q25 for trimming and MiXCR for clone calling, and kept in-frame beta chains. CDR3 protein duplicates are merged, each entry listing the most common genes and DNA. The sample has under 40,000 distinct CDR3 sequences on record, around 6.8% of them singletons. 4.4% of the sample is held by the ten biggest clonotypes. Sequencing was done on a sample of PBMCs. These receptor sequences come from a woman aged 40 to 55 in good health.

This clonotype was seen many times. The J gene is TRBJ1-1, the V gene TRBV29-1, with 11 bases aligning to TRBD1. With V trimmed by 8 bases and J by 11 bases, 4 bases remained unmatched. Germline V gene lookup returns CDR1 SQVTM and CDR2 ANQGSEA. The CDR3 is 10 residues long. The CDR3 is CSLGTGGAFF. Here the CDR3 DNA reads TGCAGCTTGGGGACAGGGGGGGCTTTCTTT.

There are many counts of this clonotype. CDR3 DNA sequence: TGTGCCAGCAGTGATGGGACAGGGAGAGAGACCCAGTACTTC. It codes for CASSDGTGRETQYF. The gene calls are TRBV25-1 and TRBJ2-5; 9 nucleotides match TRBD1. Trimming at V came to 3 bases and at J to 4 bases, leaving 3 bases not matched to a gene. The CDR3 is 14 residues long. Looked up from germline, CDR1 is MGHDK and CDR2 is SYGVNS.

In this sample, this clonotype turned up many times. The V and J genes are TRBV10-3 and TRBJ2-1; D assignment may be TRBD1 or TRBD2 (5 bases each). Trimming took 2 bases from V and 9 from J, leaving 17 bases between them. The CDR3 totals 15 residues. Germline loops: CDR1 ENHRY, CDR2 SYGVKD. DNA of the CDR3: TGTGCCATCAGTGAGACAGGCAGGGTGGGGAGTGAGCAGTTCTTC. Protein: CAISETGRVGSEQFF.

This clonotype was seen repeatedly, ten times or more. The DNA of the CDR3 is TGTGCCAGTAGTATGAGTGATAGCTCCTACAATGAGCAGTTCTTC. Protein sequence: CASSMSDSSYNEQFF. J is TRBJ2-1 and V is TRBV19; D gene uncertain. Deletions cut 3 bases from V and 0 bases from J, with 9 bases between. Germline CDR1 reads LNHDA; CDR2 reads SQIVND (reference sequence). The CDR3 contains 15 residues. The entire variable domain, with the rest obtained from reference TRBV19 and TRBJ2-1, is as follows: DGGITQSPKYLFRKEGQNVTLSCEQNLNHDAMYWYRQDPGQGLRLIYYSQIVNDFQKGDIAEGYSVSREKKESFPLTVTSAQKNPTAFYLCASSMSDSSYNEQFFGPGTRLTVL.

This clonotype was detected ten times or more. V usage is TRBV12-3 or TRBV12-4 and J usage is TRBJ2-2, with a tentative D call TRBD2 (5 bases). Trimming took 3 bases from V and 6 from J, leaving 17 bases between them. The length of the CDR3 is 16 residues. CDR3 sequence (DNA): TGTGCCAGCAGTTTTAGGCCCACTAGGTTGGCCGGGGAGCTGTTTTTT. Its protein product is CASSFRPTRLAGELFF.

Here the CDR3 DNA reads TGTGCCAGCAGTGCGGTAGGGACTCAGCCCCAGCATTTT. It encodes CASSAVGTQPQHF. V gene TRBV2 combines with J gene TRBJ1-5; D might be TRBD1 (5 bases). Trimming left V 4 bases short and J 6 bases short, with 10 bases between. In germline, CDR1 is SNHLY, CDR2 FYNNEI. CDR3 length equals 13 residues.

This clonotype was observed at least ten times. The V and J genes are TRBV4-1 and TRBJ1-3, with D maybe TRBD1 (5 bases). Germline lookup yields CDR1 MGHRA and CDR2 YSYEKL. V shed 2 bases and J shed 9 bases, with 11 bases lying between them. This CDR3 is built from 13 residues. The CDR3 is CASSQPGRSTIYF. In DNA form, the CDR3 reads TGCGCCAGCAGCCAACCAGGGAGGAGCACCATATATTTT.

This clonotype came up many times. The V call is TRBV2, the J call TRBJ1-1; D is ambiguous. V lost 9 bases and J 5 bases, leaving 13 bases between the germline ends. Germline-derived CDR1 and CDR2 are SNHLY and FYNNEI. The CDR3 is 12 residues long. The CDR3 bases are TGTGCCAGAGACCCCGGAGGGACTGAAGCTTTCTTT. This gives the protein CARDPGGTEAFF.

The table lists this clonotype with many counts. The chain carries TRBV7-8 and TRBJ2-1; 10 nucleotides line up with TRBD2. This CDR3 region has 18 residues. Germline CDR1 reads SGHVS; CDR2 reads FQNEAQ. V was clipped by 0 bases and J by 0 bases; unmatched bases: 5. The CDR3 sequence is CASSLAPSGGLSYNEQFF. As DNA, the CDR3 is TGTGCCAGCAGCTTAGCCCCTAGCGGGGGCCTCTCCTACAATGAGCAGTTCTTC.

This clonotype showed up many times. The V gene is TRBV7-9, the J gene TRBJ2-3; 8 nucleotides match TRBD2. Germline V gene sequence: CDR1 SEHNR, CDR2 FQNEAQ (reference sequence). The CDR3 runs to 14 residues. The V and J ends lost 3 bases and 6 bases, in that order; junction bases with no gene match: 5. CDR3 loop: CASSFSGISDTQYF. The DNA for the CDR3 is TGTGCCAGCAGCTTTAGCGGGATTTCGGATACGCAGTATTTT.

This clonotype was seen repeatedly, ten times or more. The gene calls are TRBV5-1 and TRBJ2-1; 12 nucleotides match TRBD2. Germline V lookup: CDR1 SGHRS, CDR2 YFSETQ. CDR3 length: 14 amino acids. J lost 5 bases, V lost 9 bases, and 6 bases had no gene match. The chain's CDR3 is CATSTSGGNNEQFF. CDR3 DNA: TGCGCCACCTCGACTAGCGGGGGAAACAATGAGCAGTTCTTC.

In this sample, this clonotype turned up many times. The chain recombines TRBV6-1 with TRBJ1-6, with D maybe TRBD1 (5 bases). This CDR3 has 14 residues. Germline V gives CDR1 MNHNS, CDR2 SASEGT. V lost 4 bases and J 5 bases, leaving 9 bases between the germline ends. CDR3 region: CASSGGGDNSPLHF. CDR3 sequence (DNA): TGTGCCAGCAGTGGCGGGGGTGATAATTCACCCCTCCACTTT.

In this sample, this clonotype turned up many times. The chain combines TRBV6-1 with TRBJ1-5; 7 positions match TRBD1. After removal of 10 bases from V and 6 bases from J, the junction contained 6 bases not matched to a gene. Germline lookup yields CDR1 MNHNS and CDR2 SASEGT. This CDR3 region has 12 residues. The CDR3 here is CATRTGGQPQHF. In DNA, the CDR3 is TGTGCCACCAGGACAGGTGGTCAGCCCCAGCATTTT.

This clonotype came up many times. The rearrangement links TRBV28 to TRBJ2-2, with TRBD1 identical over 10 bases. CDR1 is MDHEN, CDR2 SYDVKM, per germline. The CDR3 is 15 residues long. V was clipped by 6 bases and J by 5 bases; unmatched bases: 6. For the CDR3, the DNA is TGTGCCAGCAGGCCCGGGACAGGGGAAACCGGGGAGCTGTTTTTT. Encoded protein: CASRPGTGETGELFF.